The 22 T cell receptor beta chains below come from one sample, sequenced in a study of T cells in Graves' hyperthyroidism and ophthalmopathy. RNA transcripts served as the template for amplifying TCR beta CDR3 regions. The HTBI set primed first-round TCR CDR3 RT-PCR. TCRdb reprocessed the multiplex PCR reads with MiXCR, giving one entry per CDR3 protein. The sample gives a few hundred thousand distinct CDR3 sequences, more than 15% of which show up once; about 7% is in the top ten. The sample taken for sequencing was blood. These receptor sequences come from a woman younger than 45 with Graves' hyperthyroidism.

This clonotype was detected ten times or more. The chain employs TRBV28 and TRBJ2-7; 8 bases match TRBD2. With 3 bases clipped from V and 3 bases from J, the junction kept 4 bases outside the gene matches. Germline V CDR1 and CDR2: MDHEN, SYDVKM. There are 14 residues in the CDR3. CDR3 in amino acids: CASSLGLGGYEQYF. DNA of the CDR3: TGTGCCAGCAGTTTGGGACTAGGAGGCTACGAGCAGTACTTC.

The rearrangement joins TRBV24-1 to TRBJ2-1; D possibly corresponds to TRBD2 (6 bases). V gave up 0 bases and J gave up 6 bases, with 14 bases separating them. Germline CDR1 reads KGHDR; CDR2 reads SFDVKD. CDR3 length equals 16 residues. The CDR3 nucleotides are TGTGCCACCAGTGATTTGGGAGCCGCGGGGCCCAATGAGCAGTTCTTC. Its protein is CATSDLGAAGPNEQFF.

This clonotype was recorded only once. J is TRBJ2-2 and V is TRBV19, with TRBD2 matching 15 bases. Germline-derived CDR1 and CDR2 are LNHDA and SQIVND (reference sequence). This CDR3 contains 17 residues. Trimming removed 4 bases from V and 3 bases from J; junction bases left unmatched: 3. The CDR3 nucleotides are TGTGCCAGTAGTACTGGACTAGCGGGAGGGTACACCGGGGAGCTGTTTTTT. It is translated as CASSTGLAGGYTGELFF. The full variable domain, rest sourced from reference TRBV19 and TRBJ2-2, is DGGITQSPKYLFRKEGQNVTLSCEQNLNHDAMYWYRQDPGQGLRLIYYSQIVNDFQKGDIAEGYSVSREKKESFPLTVTSAQKNPTAFYLCASSTGLAGGYTGELFFGEGSRLTVL.

This clonotype was seen many times. The chain combines TRBV25-1 with TRBJ1-1, with D possibly matching TRBD1 (6 bases). Trimming stripped 5 bases from V and 1 base from J, with 8 bases between. Per the germline V gene, CDR1 is MGHDK and CDR2 is SYGVNS. This CDR3 is built from 13 residues. In DNA, the CDR3 is TGTGCCAGCAGTACCAGGGGGAACACTGAAGCTTTCTTT. Translated, it gives CASSTRGNTEAFF.

This clonotype has a count of ten or more. The CDR3 DNA is TGTGCCAGCAGTTTTAGGGTTGGCTATGGCTACACCTTC. Its translation: CASSFRVGYGYTF. The gene calls are TRBV27 and TRBJ1-2; D not certain. Per germline, CDR1 MNHEY and CDR2 SMNVEV (reference sequence). Trimming took 3 bases from V and 4 from J, leaving 9 bases between them. The CDR3 length is 13 residues.

A note on this clonotype: This may arise from a read error, as a much more abundant clone is one base away. This chain connects TRBV7-3 to TRBJ2-2; D remains unclear. Germline CDR1 reads SGHTA; CDR2 reads FQGTGA. Trimming left V 5 bases short and J 1 base short, with 5 bases between. This CDR3 has 13 residues. Here the CDR3 reads CASSDKNTGELFF. The CDR3 region has the DNA TGTGCCAGCAGCGACAAGAACACCGGGGAGCTGTTTTTT.

This clonotype showed up many times. The genes are TRBV2 and TRBJ1-4; 7 positions agree with TRBD1. The V gene end was trimmed by 5 bases and the J gene end by 4 bases; junction bases not matched to a gene: 7. Germline V gene lookup returns CDR1 SNHLY and CDR2 FYNNEI. CDR3 length: 15 amino acids. The CDR3 nucleotides read TGTGCCAGCAGTCCTCCGGGACAGAATAATGAAAAACTGTTTTTT. Encoded protein: CASSPPGQNNEKLFF.

The rearrangement links TRBV28 to TRBJ1-2; 8 nucleotides align to TRBD1. This CDR3 has 15 amino acids. Per the germline V gene, CDR1 is MDHEN and CDR2 is SYDVKM. J lost 6 bases, V lost 2 bases, and 8 bases had no gene match. CDR3: CASSLITAGGHGYTF. In nucleotides, the CDR3 is TGTGCCAGCAGTTTAATCACGGCAGGGGGCCATGGCTACACCTTC.

This clonotype was seen repeatedly, ten times or more. V and J are TRBV7-2 and TRBJ2-3; 8 nucleotides line up with TRBD2. This CDR3 has 16 amino acids. The V gene end was trimmed by 4 bases and the J gene end by 8 bases; junction bases not matched to a gene: 14. Per the germline V gene, CDR1 is SGHTA and CDR2 is FQGNSA. As DNA, the CDR3 is TGTGCCAGCAGCTCCATTACGGGACTAGAGTTTACTACGCAGTATTTT. Translation gives CASSSITGLEFTTQYF.

This clonotype was detected only a few times. The rearrangement uses TRBV7-9 and TRBJ2-1, with D possibly being TRBD1 (6 bases). Germline-derived CDR1 and CDR2 are SEHNR and FQNEAQ (reference sequence). The CDR3 has 20 amino acids. Trimming took off 0 bases at V and 8 bases at J, with 29 bases between the two ends. CDR3 DNA sequence: TGTGCCAGCAGCTTAGCGCCGGTGATTCAAGGGGGAAAGAGAATCGATGAGCAGTTCTTC. This translates into CASSLAPVIQGGKRIDEQFF.

This clonotype was seen only a few times. The J gene is TRBJ2-1, the V gene TRBV12-5, with D possibly TRBD2 on 6 matching bases. The CDR3 runs to 14 residues. The germline V and J ends were trimmed by 1 base and 9 bases, with 13 bases remaining between them. Germline V gene data show CDR1 as LGHNT and CDR2 as FRNRAP. The CDR3 here is CASGLARVGGEQFF. The DNA for the CDR3 is TGTGCTAGTGGTTTGGCCAGGGTGGGGGGTGAGCAGTTCTTC.

Notes on this clonotype: A clone one base away is much larger, so this may be a read error. This chain uses TRBV6-1 with TRBJ2-1; D uncertain. CDR3 length: 12 amino acids. Trimming left V 4 bases short and J 9 bases short, with 10 bases between. Germline V gene lookup returns CDR1 MNHNS and CDR2 SASEGT. In nucleotides, the CDR3 is TGTGCCAGCAGTGGACTCTCGATTGAGCAGTTCTTC. Translated, it gives CASSGLSIEQFF.

This clonotype appeared many times. The chain carries TRBV6-1 and TRBJ1-5; TRBD1 matches at 10 bases. This CDR3 is 15 amino acids long. CDR1 and CDR2 from the germline V gene are MNHNS and SASEGT. Unmatched junction bases numbered 5, after V lost 5 bases and J lost 4 bases. CDR3 loop: CASSSRTGGNQPQHF. Written as DNA, the CDR3 is TGTGCCAGCAGTAGCCGGACAGGGGGGAATCAGCCCCAGCATTTT.

The table lists this clonotype with many counts. V gene TRBV30 combines with J gene TRBJ1-2, with a weak D call TRBD1 (5 bases). CDR1 and CDR2 from the germline V gene are GTSNPN and SVGIG (reference sequence). With 7 bases removed from V and 8 bases from J, the gap between germline ends came to 23 bases. The CDR3 is 14 residues long. The CDR3 sequence is CASNRIRDLGGYTF. CDR3 coding DNA: TGTGCCTCTAATAGGATCAGGGACCTGGGCGGCTACACCTTC.

This clonotype was detected only a few times. This rearrangement joins TRBV6-1 to TRBJ2-7; D unclear. Germline CDR1 reads MNHNS; CDR2 reads SASEGT. CDR3 length: 12 amino acids. V lost 3 bases and J lost 6, with 9 bases in between. The CDR3 DNA reads as TGTGCCAGCAGTGAGCCCGCGTTCGAGCAGTACTTC. This encodes CASSEPAFEQYF.

The chain has TRBV15 and TRBJ1-1, with D unclear. The CDR3 loop spans 13 amino acids. Germline V gene sequence: CDR1 LNHNV, CDR2 YYDKDF (reference sequence). Trimming cost V 0 bases and J 7 bases, with 9 bases left between them. The CDR3 reads CATSRDRGIEAFF. CDR3 nucleotide sequence: TGTGCCACCAGCAGAGATCGAGGGATTGAAGCTTTCTTT.

The rearrangement joins TRBV14 to TRBJ1-2; possibly TRBD1 for D (6 bases). This CDR3 comprises 13 residues. Between the trimmed V and J ends, which lost 2 bases and 8 bases, there was a span of 12 bases. Germline values: CDR1 SGHDN, CDR2 FVKESK. DNA of the CDR3: TGTGCCAGCAGCCAACGGGGGGCCTGGGGCTACACCTTC. Protein product: CASSQRGAWGYTF.

This clonotype has ten or more counts. The V gene is TRBV11-2, the J gene TRBJ1-3; D is undetermined. This CDR3 is 15 amino acids long. From germline, CDR1 is SGHAT and CDR2 FQNNGV. V was pared by 5 bases and J by 2 bases, with 13 bases between. CDR3 loop: CASSIGGSPGNTIYF. The CDR3 nucleotides are TGTGCCAGCAGCATAGGCGGGAGTCCTGGAAACACCATATATTTT.

The sample holds many counts of this clonotype. This rearrangement joins TRBV7-2 to TRBJ2-3; TRBD2 might be the D (5 bases). Germline V gene lookup returns CDR1 SGHTA and CDR2 FQGNSA. The ends were cut back, 1 base at V and 0 bases at J, with 17 bases in the middle. The CDR3 length is 18 residues. Here the CDR3 DNA reads TGTGCCAGCAGCTTAGAATCCTCAGCGGACGATAGCACAGATACGCAGTATTTT. It codes for CASSLESSADDSTDTQYF.

This clonotype was counted many times. The chain is built from TRBV24-1 and TRBJ2-1, with D tentatively TRBD2 (6 bases). The CDR3 covers 15 residues. The V gene lost 3 bases and the J gene lost 6 bases, with 14 bases spanning the gap. Germline-derived CDR1 and CDR2 are KGHDR and SFDVKD. CDR3 protein: CATSDTGTLINEQFF. CDR3 DNA: TGTGCCACCAGTGATACCGGGACTCTCATCAATGAGCAGTTCTTC.

This clonotype came up a few times. This chain joins TRBV2 and TRBJ1-4; 8 nucleotides align to TRBD1. Germline V gene lookup returns CDR1 SNHLY and CDR2 FYNNEI. Unmatched junction bases numbered 17, after V lost 6 bases and J lost 8 bases. The CDR3 has 17 amino acids. CDR3 nucleotides: TGTGCCAGCAGCTACAGAACCTCCGGGACAGGCGGAGAAAAACTGTTTTTT. Translating it yields CASSYRTSGTGGEKLFF.

The chain recombines TRBV5-1 with TRBJ1-1; the D is unclear. The CDR3 runs to 13 residues. V shed 0 bases and J shed 8 bases, with 11 bases lying between them. CDR1 SGHRS and CDR2 YFSETQ come from the germline V gene. The CDR3 region is CASSLASGREAFF. In DNA form, the CDR3 reads TGCGCCAGCAGCTTGGCCTCGGGTCGAGAAGCTTTCTTT.